This T cell receptor beta chain was observed in a study of blood T cells in healthy people across ages. Germline-derived CDR1 and CDR2 are MNHEY and SVGAGI. With 0 bases clipped from V and 5 bases from J, the junction kept 6 bases outside the gene matches. The CDR3 runs 15 residues. This clonotype was counted only a few times. What it recognizes is unknown. Alongside a J-beta primer mix, a sample-barcoded 5' primer served in a second PCR lasting roughly 7 to 11 cycles. TCRdb re-called the 5' RACE reads through MiXCR, storing one row per CDR3 protein. This repertoire shows about 1.5 million distinct CDR3 sequences, 35% to 45% found once; its top ten account for around 4%. Findings and caveats of the study: Unsorted PBMC material precluded a definitive naive versus antigen-experienced comparison. Long-lived donors had more naive CD4+ cells and higher diversity than aged donors.

Caucasian, healthy and from Russia, the donors were aged between about 6 and 90. At least 5 micrograms of total RNA were extracted per sample. The rearrangement uses TRBV6-5 and TRBJ2-5, with TRBD2 identical over 7 bases. The TCR was taken from a young woman in good health. The sample taken for sequencing was blood. CDR3: CASSYSRAGGETQYF. The CDR3 nucleotides are TGTGCCAGCAGTTACTCTCGAGCCGGGGGGGAGACCCAGTACTTC.